One and the same sample provided the 14 T cell receptor beta chains below, sequenced in a study of T-cell memory formation after mild COVID-19. TCRdb used MiXCR to reprocess the 5' RACE reads, holding one entry per CDR3 protein. In the table there are some 88,000 distinct CDR3 sequences, around a quarter of which are singletons. The sample taken for sequencing was PBMCs or a T cell subset sorted from them (not recorded which). The source is a young man who had mild COVID-19 (a few samples of this study predate the infection). Cell type and time point are not known.

In this sample, this clonotype turned up many times. The chain couples TRBV6-4 to TRBJ2-3; possibly TRBD2 for D (7 bases). The CDR3 has 14 amino acids. Trimming stripped 2 bases from V and 4 bases from J, with 10 bases between. The V gene's germline CDR1 is MRHNA and CDR2 SNTAGT. CDR3 sequence: CASSDGGASDTQYF. CDR3 nucleotide sequence: TGTGCCAGCAGTGACGGGGGGGCCTCAGATACGCAGTATTTT.

This clonotype appeared a few times. The chain links TRBV14 to TRBJ2-2; 7 bases map to TRBD2. Per the germline V gene, CDR1 is SGHDN and CDR2 is FVKESK. The CDR3 is 15 amino acids. The ends lost 1 base at V and 4 bases at J; junction bases unmatched: 3. CDR3 protein: CASSQVLAATGELFF. The CDR3 DNA is TGTGCCAGCAGCCAAGTCCTAGCGGCCACCGGGGAGCTGTTTTTT.

The chain carries TRBV9 and TRBJ2-1, with D perhaps matching TRBD1 or TRBD2 (6 bases each). Per germline, CDR1 SGDLS and CDR2 YYNGEE. The CDR3 contains 15 residues. Trimming took off 0 bases at V and 4 bases at J, with 11 bases between the two ends. The CDR3 region has the DNA TGTGCCAGCAGCGTAGAAGGGGGGCCTTACAATGAGCAGTTCTTC. It translates to CASSVEGGPYNEQFF.

The sample holds a few counts of this clonotype. The gene calls are TRBV9 and TRBJ2-1; 11 nucleotides align to TRBD1. This CDR3 contains 14 residues. The ends lost 3 bases at V and 6 bases at J; junction bases unmatched: 2. Germline CDR1 reads SGDLS; CDR2 reads YYNGEE. The CDR3: CASSAGTGGNEQFF. For the CDR3, the DNA is TGTGCCAGCAGCGCCGGGACAGGGGGCAATGAGCAGTTCTTC.

This clonotype was picked up a small number of times. V gene TRBV4-1 combines with J gene TRBJ2-5; maybe TRBD1 (6 bases). V gave up 2 bases and J gave up 1 base, with 8 bases separating them. The CDR3 consists of 14 residues. Germline CDR1 and CDR2: MGHRA and YSYEKL. This CDR3 is CASSQTDSQETQYF. CDR3 bases: TGCGCCAGCAGCCAAACGGACAGCCAAGAGACCCAGTACTTC.

V and J are TRBV6-5 and TRBJ1-5, with TRBD1 identical over 8 bases. Per the germline V gene, CDR1 is MNHEY and CDR2 is SVGAGI. Trimming at V came to 8 bases and at J to 7 bases, leaving 4 bases not matched to a gene. This CDR3 has 12 amino acids. DNA of the CDR3: TGTGCCAGCGGACAGGGTAGCCAGCCCCAGCATTTT. Encoded protein: CASGQGSQPQHF.

The chain uses TRBV9 and TRBJ1-3, with 8 positions matching TRBD1. The CDR3 contains 16 residues. Germline V gene lookup returns CDR1 SGDLS and CDR2 YYNGEE. The trim removed 3 bases at V and 0 bases at J, leaving 5 bases unmatched. CDR3 in DNA: TGTGCCAGCAGCGCCAGACAGGGGCTCTCTGGAAACACCATATATTTT. The encoded protein is CASSARQGLSGNTIYF.

This chain joins TRBV5-1 and TRBJ2-7; TRBD2 might be the D (5 bases). The CDR3 spans 13 residues. The germline CDR1 and CDR2 sequences are SGHRS and YFSETQ. Trimming pared 5 bases from V and 0 bases from J, leaving 9 bases between. The CDR3: CASRPGSSYEQYF. CDR3 in DNA: TGCGCCAGCAGGCCGGGAAGCTCCTACGAGCAGTACTTC.

The sample holds a few counts of this clonotype. The gene calls are TRBV12-3 or TRBV12-4 and TRBJ2-7, with 8 bases fitting TRBD1. With 3 bases clipped from V and 4 bases from J, the junction kept 5 bases outside the gene matches. This CDR3 comprises 14 residues. The chain's CDR3 is CASSLPGQEYEQYF. In nucleotides, the CDR3 is TGTGCCAGCAGTTTGCCGGGACAGGAATACGAGCAGTACTTC.

The V and J genes are TRBV29-1 and TRBJ1-1; 9 bases line up with TRBD1. J lost 0 bases, V lost 7 bases, and 3 bases had no gene match. The CDR3 totals 13 residues. Per germline, CDR1 SQVTM and CDR2 ANQGSEA. Here the CDR3 DNA reads TGCAGCGCCGGGACAGGGATGAACACTGAAGCTTTCTTT. Translation gives CSAGTGMNTEAFF.

The chain recombines TRBV12-3 or TRBV12-4 with TRBJ2-1, with D possibly matching TRBD1 (6 bases). Trimming shortened V by 5 bases and J by 6 bases, and 14 bases separated the two germline ends. This CDR3 region has 14 residues. The chain's CDR3 is CASSADRLTNEQFF. The CDR3 region has the DNA TGTGCCAGCAGTGCGGACAGATTAACCAATGAGCAGTTCTTC.

This clonotype was recorded a few times. The rearrangement links TRBV3-1 to TRBJ2-3; the match to TRBD2 covers 7 bases. This CDR3 has 16 residues. V was pared by 0 bases and J by 11 bases, with 14 bases of the junction left unmatched. Germline CDR1 and CDR2: LGHDT and YNNKEL (reference sequence). CDR3 in amino acids: CASSQESGTTFWGQYF. The CDR3 DNA sequence: TGTGCCAGCAGCCAAGAAAGTGGGACTACCTTCTGGGGGCAGTATTTT.

Ten or more counts support this clonotype. V usage is TRBV6-2 or TRBV6-3 and J usage is TRBJ2-5; the D is unclear. The V gene lost 5 bases and the J gene lost 3 bases, with 10 bases spanning the gap. CDR1 and CDR2 from the germline V gene are MNHEY and SVGEGT. There are 13 residues in the CDR3. The CDR3 is CASSPDEKETQYF. The CDR3, as DNA: TGTGCCAGCAGTCCGGACGAAAAAGAGACCCAGTACTTC.

This chain joins TRBV5-6 and TRBJ2-1, with D unresolved. The CDR3 length is 13 residues. V shed 4 bases and J shed 6 bases, with 11 bases lying between them. CDR1 and CDR2 (germline): SGHDT, YYEEEE. The CDR3 nucleotides are TGTGCCAGCAGCCCCCCCGGCCCCAATGAGCAGTTCTTC. As protein: CASSPPGPNEQFF. Using reference TRBV5-6 and TRBJ2-1 for the parts outside the CDR3, the full variable domain is DAGVTQSPTHLIKTRGQQVTLRCSPKSGHDTVSWYQQALGQGPQFIFQYYEEEERQRGNFPDRFSGHQFPNYSSELNVNALLLGDSALYLCASSPPGPNEQFFGPGTRLTVL.